The clone carrying this T cell receptor (beta chain) was seen many times. Its antigen is not identified. TCRdb re-derived calls from the reads in MiXCR, one entry per CDR3 protein. This sample has roughly 150,000 distinct CDR3 sequences, with roughly 18% found just once. This sample was taken from a study of T cell repertoires in cytomegalovirus infection. Looked up from germline, CDR1 is SEHNR and CDR2 is FQNEAQ (reference sequence). The CDR3 spans 15 residues. V was trimmed by 5 bases and J by 2 bases, leaving 15 bases between them. Study results and limitations: Identification of carriers of CMV plus the relevant HLA was performed using cumulative public TCR beta family frequency.

The chain uses TRBV7-9 and TRBJ1-1, with a tentative D call TRBD1 (6 bases). This sequence originates from a human donor in good health (CMV status not recorded). Some clones in this sample may be carry-over from other donors' samples. Specimen: CD8+ T cells from PBMCs. The CDR3 sequence: CASSTQGRGNTEAFF. The DNA of the CDR3 is TGTGCCAGCAGCACGCAGGGGAGGGGAAACACTGAAGCTTTCTTT.